In this sample, the clone carrying this TCR beta chain turned up a few times. The antigen remains unidentified. The authors made TCR cDNA by 5'RACE template switching, adding a universal primer site and UMIs. TCRdb analysed the 5' RACE reads with MiXCR anew, one entry per CDR3 protein. The data contain 200,000 to 250,000 distinct CDR3 sequences, about 7% of them singletons. This entry belongs to a study of T cells after yellow fever vaccination. Findings and limits, study-wide: Repertoires sorted by FACS could include abundant clonotypes that are contaminants from the bulk population.

The germline V gene has CDR1 MGHRA and CDR2 YSYEKL. The CDR3 consists of 22 residues. Trimming took 0 bases from V and 7 from J; bases not matched to a gene: 23. This specimen was CD4+ T cells sorted from PBMCs, taken 15 days after the yellow fever booster vaccination. This TCR was sampled from a man under 40 who received the YFV17D yellow fever vaccine. The chain combines TRBV4-1 with TRBJ2-5; 13 bases match TRBD2. The chain's CDR3 is CASSQEEGVGTSTSGRVGTQYF. CDR3 nucleotides: TGCGCCAGCAGCCAAGAAGAGGGAGTAGGGACTTCTACTAGCGGGAGGGTAGGGACCCAGTACTTC.